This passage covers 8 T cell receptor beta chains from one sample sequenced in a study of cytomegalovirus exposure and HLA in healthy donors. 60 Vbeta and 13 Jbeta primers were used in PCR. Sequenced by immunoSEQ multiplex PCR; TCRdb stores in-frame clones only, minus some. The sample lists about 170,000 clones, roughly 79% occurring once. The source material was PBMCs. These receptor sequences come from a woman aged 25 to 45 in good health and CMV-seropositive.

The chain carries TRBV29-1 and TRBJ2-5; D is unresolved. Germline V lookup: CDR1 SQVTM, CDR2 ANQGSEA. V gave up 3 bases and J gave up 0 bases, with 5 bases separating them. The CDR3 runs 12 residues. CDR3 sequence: CSVDGNQETQYF. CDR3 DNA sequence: TGCAGCGTTGATGGCAACCAAGAGACCCAGTACTTC.

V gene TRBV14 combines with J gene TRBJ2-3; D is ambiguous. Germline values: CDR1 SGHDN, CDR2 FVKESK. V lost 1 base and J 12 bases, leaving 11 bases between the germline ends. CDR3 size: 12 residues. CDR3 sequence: CASSQVTTIQYF. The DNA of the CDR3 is TGTGCCAGCAGCCAAGTTACTACCATACAGTATTTT.

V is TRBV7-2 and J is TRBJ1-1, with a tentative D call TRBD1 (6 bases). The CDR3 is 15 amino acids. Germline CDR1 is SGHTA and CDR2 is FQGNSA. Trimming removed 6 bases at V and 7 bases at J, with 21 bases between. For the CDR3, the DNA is TGTGCCAGCAGTCAACAGGGTAACCTCCAACATGAAGCTTTCTTT. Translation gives CASSQQGNLQHEAFF.

CDR3 nucleotides: TGTGCCTGGAGTGTACAAAGGCGGATAAATGAAAAACTGTTTTTT. Residues: CAWSVQRRINEKLFF. J is TRBJ1-4 and V is TRBV30, with D hard to call. The CDR3 runs to 15 residues. From germline, CDR1 is GTSNPN and CDR2 SVGIG (reference sequence). The V gene lost 0 bases and the J gene lost 5 bases, with 13 bases spanning the gap.

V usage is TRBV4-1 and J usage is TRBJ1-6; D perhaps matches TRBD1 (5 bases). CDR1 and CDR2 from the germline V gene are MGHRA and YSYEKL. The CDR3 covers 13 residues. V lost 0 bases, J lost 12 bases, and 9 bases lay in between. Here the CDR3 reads CASSQDKGLPLHF. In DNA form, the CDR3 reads TGCGCCAGCAGCCAAGATAAGGGGTTACCCCTCCACTTT.

CDR3 nucleotide sequence: TGTGCCTGCGCCTGGACTAGCGGGAGTGGGGCCTACGAGCAGTACTTC. Amino acids: CACAWTSGSGAYEQYF. This chain connects TRBV30 to TRBJ2-7; TRBD2 matches 13 bases. This CDR3 has 16 residues. Germline V gene data show CDR1 as GTSNPN and CDR2 as SVGIG (reference sequence). V lost 6 bases, J lost 2 bases, and 10 bases stayed unmatched.

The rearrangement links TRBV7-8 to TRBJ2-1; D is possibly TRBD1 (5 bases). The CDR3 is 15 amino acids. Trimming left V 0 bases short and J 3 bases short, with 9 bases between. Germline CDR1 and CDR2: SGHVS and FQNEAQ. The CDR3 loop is CASSLATANYNEQFF. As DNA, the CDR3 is TGTGCCAGCAGCTTAGCGACAGCCAACTACAATGAGCAGTTCTTC.

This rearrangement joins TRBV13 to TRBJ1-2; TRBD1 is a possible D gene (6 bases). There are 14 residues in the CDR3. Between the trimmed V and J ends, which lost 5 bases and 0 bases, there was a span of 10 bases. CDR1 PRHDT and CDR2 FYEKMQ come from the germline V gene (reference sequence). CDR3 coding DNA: TGTGCCAGCAGCCCGGACAGCGCTAACTATGGCTACACCTTC. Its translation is CASSPDSANYGYTF.